Shown below are 30 T cell receptor beta chains from a single sample sequenced in a study of Ad26.COV2.S vaccination and SARS-CoV-2 variants. The repertoire was sequenced with immunoSEQ multiplex PCR; TCRdb's copy has only in-frame clones and lacks some. The sample has approximately 150,000 clones; 75% to 90% are singletons. Material: peripheral blood, obtained after recovery from COVID-19. These receptor sequences come from a human donor who had recovered from COVID-19.

The chain employs TRBV2 and TRBJ2-2, with 10 bases lining up with TRBD2. Germline V CDR1 and CDR2: SNHLY, FYNNEI. V lost 6 bases and J lost 2; bases outside the gene matches: 6. The CDR3 contains 16 residues. The CDR3 sequence: CASREGLAFNTGELFF. The DNA for the CDR3 is TGTGCCAGCAGGGAGGGACTAGCGTTCAACACCGGGGAGCTGTTTTTT.

CDR3 region: CASSSRGRNYGYTF. Here the CDR3 DNA reads TGTGCCAGCAGTTCCAGGGGCAGAAACTATGGCTACACCTTC. The chain carries TRBV28 and TRBJ1-2; tentative D call: TRBD1 (6 bases). This CDR3 has 14 amino acids. Germline V gives CDR1 MDHEN, CDR2 SYDVKM. The V end lost 4 bases, the J end lost 2 bases, and 11 bases lay between the germline ends.

The CDR3 protein is CASSLTAASSYNEQFF. The CDR3 DNA is TGTGCCAGCAGCTTAACAGCGGCAAGCTCCTACAATGAGCAGTTCTTC. This chain uses TRBV7-2 with TRBJ2-1, with a weak D call TRBD2 (5 bases). Germline CDR1 is SGHTA and CDR2 is FQGNSA. V was shortened by 2 bases and J by 0 bases, with 11 bases between the two germline ends. The CDR3 sequence is 16 residues long.

Concerning this clone: Its ends do not fully match the called genes, so a read error is possible. The chain links TRBV7-2 to TRBJ2-3; 7 nucleotides match TRBD2. This CDR3 contains 15 residues. Per germline, CDR1 SGHTA and CDR2 FQGNSA. CDR3: CASSVASGGTDTQYF. The CDR3 DNA is TGTGCCAGCAGCGTAGCCAGCGGGGGCACAGATACGCAGTATTTT.

The CDR3 region is CSTHLGRGNTDTQYF. The CDR3 nucleotides read TGCAGCACTCATTTGGGCCGGGGGAACACAGATACGCAGTATTTT. The chain links TRBV29-1 to TRBJ2-3; TRBD2 is a possible D gene (6 bases). Germline assignment: CDR1 SQVTM and CDR2 ANQGSEA. V shed 8 bases and J shed 2 bases, with 20 bases lying between them. The length of the CDR3 is 15 residues.

This clone was recorded only once. The chain has TRBV28 and TRBJ2-2; D not resolved. The CDR3 extends over 12 amino acids. Germline values: CDR1 MDHEN, CDR2 SYDVKM. Trimming left V 3 bases short and J 3 bases short, with 2 bases between. The DNA of the CDR3 is TGTGCCAGCAGTTTTTACACCGGGGAGCTGTTTTTT. Translating it yields CASSFYTGELFF.

The V call is TRBV10-1, the J call TRBJ2-1; D not certain. V was pared by 0 bases and J by 6 bases, with 12 bases between. Germline V gives CDR1 WNHNN, CDR2 SYGVQD (reference sequence). This CDR3 has 15 residues. The CDR3 nucleotides are TGCGCCAGCAGTGAGTCGACCGTGCTTGGCAATGAGCAGTTCTTC. Protein sequence: CASSESTVLGNEQFF.

The CDR3 is CSASSGSSPLHF. The DNA of the CDR3 is TGCAGTGCTAGTTCGGGGTCGTCACCCCTCCACTTT. The chain couples TRBV20-1 to TRBJ1-6; D is ambiguous. The CDR3 is 12 amino acids. The germline V and J ends were trimmed by 3 bases and 10 bases, with 10 bases remaining between them. Germline loops: CDR1 DFQATT, CDR2 SNEGSKA (reference sequence).

The gene calls are TRBV27 and TRBJ2-3; 7 bases align to TRBD1. This CDR3 has 14 residues. With V trimmed by 10 bases and J by 0 bases, 7 bases remained unmatched. Per the germline V gene, CDR1 is MNHEY and CDR2 is SMNVEV (reference sequence). CDR3 sequence (DNA): TGTGCCACCCGCCGGGACAGTAGCACAGATACGCAGTATTTT. Translation: CATRRDSSTDTQYF.

The chain carries TRBV6-2 or TRBV6-3 and TRBJ2-5; 10 bases are a match to TRBD2. The CDR3 covers 18 residues. Per germline, CDR1 MNHEY and CDR2 SVGEGT. The trim removed 2 bases at V and 5 bases at J, leaving 14 bases unmatched. The CDR3 sequence: CASSYPNLGLAGVETQYF. The DNA for the CDR3 is TGTGCCAGCAGTTACCCTAACCTGGGGCTAGCGGGGGTGGAGACCCAGTACTTC.

The chain employs TRBV6-2 or TRBV6-3 and TRBJ2-3, with D possibly matching TRBD2 (6 bases). This CDR3 is 14 amino acids long. The V gene's germline CDR1 is MNHEY and CDR2 SVGEGT. The V gene lost 2 bases and the J gene lost 3 bases, with 9 bases spanning the gap. The CDR3 DNA sequence: TGTGCCAGCAGTTACCCCCGGGGGACAGATACGCAGTATTTT. Encoded protein: CASSYPRGTDTQYF.

This clone appeared a single time. This chain uses TRBV7-9 with TRBJ2-3, with unresolved D. Germline V gene data show CDR1 as SEHNR and CDR2 as FQNEAQ (reference sequence). V lost 4 bases to trimming and J lost 6 bases, with 14 bases between them. The CDR3 runs 14 residues. The CDR3 reads CASSSLGKVDTQYF. The CDR3 DNA follows: TGTGCCAGCAGCTCTTTGGGGAAGGTGGATACGCAGTATTTT.

The rearrangement links TRBV2 to TRBJ2-5, with TRBD1 matching over 9 bases. Unmatched junction bases numbered 9, after V lost 7 bases and J lost 9 bases. The CDR3 sequence is 13 residues long. In germline, CDR1 is SNHLY, CDR2 FYNNEI. CDR3 DNA sequence: TGTGCCAGCACTCGGGACAGGGATTGGCCCCAGTACTTC. As protein: CASTRDRDWPQYF. Using reference TRBV2 and TRBJ2-5 for the parts outside the CDR3, the full variable domain is EPEVTQTPSHQVTQMGQEVILRCVPISNHLYFYWYRQILGQKVEFLVSFYNNEISEKSEIFDDQFSVERPDGSNFTLKIRSTKLEDSAMYFCASTRDRDWPQYFGPGTRLLVL.

The J gene is TRBJ1-2, the V gene TRBV19, with D possibly being TRBD1 (5 bases). Germline V gene data show CDR1 as LNHDA and CDR2 as SQIVND (reference sequence). With 10 bases removed from V and 8 bases from J, the gap between germline ends came to 20 bases. The CDR3 covers 13 residues. CDR3 coding DNA: TGTGCCACCAGGACCCCCCCGGGACGGGGCTACACCTTC. As protein: CATRTPPGRGYTF.

This rearrangement joins TRBV5-6 to TRBJ1-1, with a weak D call TRBD1 (5 bases). The CDR3 loop spans 15 amino acids. V was trimmed by 4 bases and J by 4 bases, leaving 17 bases between them. CDR1 SGHDT and CDR2 YYEEEE come from the germline V gene. The DNA of the CDR3 is TGTGCCAGCAGCCCCTTCAGGGAATGGATCACTGAAGCTTTCTTT. This sequence encodes CASSPFREWITEAFF.

The chain employs TRBV20-1 and TRBJ1-1; unclear D gene. Trimming removed 1 base at V and 10 bases at J, with 10 bases between. CDR1 DFQATT and CDR2 SNEGSKA come from the germline V gene (reference sequence). CDR3 size: 11 residues. Here the CDR3 reads CSARALTRAFF. CDR3 bases: TGCAGTGCTAGAGCCCTAACAAGAGCTTTCTTT.

V and J are TRBV18 and TRBJ1-6; TRBD1 agrees at 12 bases. V was clipped by 2 bases and J by 7 bases; unmatched bases: 6. CDR1 and CDR2 from the germline V gene are KGHSH and LQKENI. CDR3 length: 17 amino acids. The DNA of the CDR3 is TGTGCCAGCTCACCAAGGGACAGGGGGCAAGGGAATTCACCCCTCCACTTT. Encoded protein: CASSPRDRGQGNSPLHF.

The chain carries TRBV14 and TRBJ2-7, with 10 nucleotides matching TRBD2. Germline V CDR1 and CDR2: SGHDN, FVKESK. CDR3 length: 15 residues. V lost 2 bases to trimming and J lost 7 bases; unmatched junction nucleotides: 8. CDR3 in amino acids: CASSQLTSGYLEQYF. DNA of the CDR3: TGTGCCAGCAGCCAATTGACTAGCGGGTACTTGGAGCAGTACTTC.

The chain is built from TRBV15 and TRBJ1-3; possible D gene TRBD1, 5 bases. The germline V gene encodes CDR1 LNHNV and CDR2 YYDKDF (reference sequence). V dropped 5 bases and J dropped 3 bases, with 20 bases sitting between them. The CDR3 contains 17 residues. For the CDR3, the DNA is TGTGCCACCAGCTTACGACAGCGAGACTTGGGTGGAAACACCATATATTTT. Translating it yields CATSLRQRDLGGNTIYF.

The V and J genes are TRBV4-1 and TRBJ1-2; D is ambiguous. The germline V gene encodes CDR1 MGHRA and CDR2 YSYEKL. The CDR3 consists of 15 residues. Trimming left V 4 bases short and J 3 bases short, with 15 bases between. The CDR3 DNA follows: TGCGCCAGCAGCCCCAATTCACCCAAGGACTATGGCTACACCTTC. Translated, it gives CASSPNSPKDYGYTF.

The chain couples TRBV19 to TRBJ2-7; a weak D match, TRBD1 (6 bases). Germline V gene sequence: CDR1 LNHDA, CDR2 SQIVND (reference sequence). The CDR3 length is 14 residues. V lost 5 bases and J lost 6, with 17 bases in between. The CDR3 DNA reads as TGTGCCAGTAGTCCTGGCAGGGGCGGCGGCGAGCAGTACTTC. Translated: CASSPGRGGGEQYF.

The V and J genes are TRBV6-5 and TRBJ2-1; 10 positions match TRBD1. Germline CDR1 is MNHEY and CDR2 is SVGAGI. This CDR3 contains 13 residues. V lost 7 bases, J lost 8 bases, and 5 bases stayed unmatched. The CDR3 is CASTKTGGHEQFF. The CDR3 DNA follows: TGTGCCAGCACGAAGACAGGGGGCCATGAGCAGTTCTTC.

This clone appeared a few times. The chain links TRBV5-6 to TRBJ2-1; TRBD2 matches at 9 bases. The V and J ends lost 4 bases and 10 bases, in that order; junction bases with no gene match: 9. The V gene's germline CDR1 is SGHDT and CDR2 YYEEEE. This CDR3 has 14 residues. CDR3 residues: CASSHPGLAAEQFF. The DNA of the CDR3 is TGTGCCAGCAGCCACCCGGGACTAGCTGCCGAGCAGTTCTTC.

The V and J genes are TRBV7-9 and TRBJ2-2, with D unresolved. The CDR3 totals 16 residues. Germline CDR1 SEHNR, CDR2 FQNEAQ (reference sequence). Trimming took 2 bases from V and 2 from J, leaving 12 bases between them. The CDR3 DNA is TGTGCCAGCAGCTTACCGGAACTAAGAAACACCGGGGAGCTGTTTTTT. This translates into CASSLPELRNTGELFF.

The V gene is TRBV27, the J gene TRBJ1-1, with unresolved D. The CDR3 runs to 12 residues. Trimming shortened V by 5 bases and J by 7 bases, and 11 bases separated the two germline ends. CDR1 and CDR2 from the germline V gene are MNHEY and SMNVEV (reference sequence). The CDR3 DNA follows: TGTGCCAGCAGTACGAGGGCGGGTGAAGCTTTCTTT. The encoded protein is CASSTRAGEAFF.

The sample holds one count of this clone. The J gene is TRBJ1-3, the V gene TRBV28; D remains unclear. Between the trimmed V and J ends, which lost 3 bases and 4 bases, there was a span of 1 base. This CDR3 spans 11 amino acids. Germline V CDR1 and CDR2: MDHEN, SYDVKM. Here the CDR3 reads CASSLGNTIYF. The CDR3 DNA sequence: TGTGCCAGCAGTTTGGGAAACACCATATATTTT. Combining the CDR3 with reference TRBV28 and TRBJ1-3 gives the whole variable domain DVKVTQSSRYLVKRTGEKVFLECVQDMDHENMFWYRQDPGLGLRLIYFSYDVKMKEKGDIPEGYSVSREKKERFSLILESASTNQTSMYLCASSLGNTIYFGEGSWLTVV.

The chain employs TRBV7-6 and TRBJ2-3, with 14 nucleotides matching TRBD2. Looked up from germline, CDR1 is SGHVS and CDR2 is FNYEAQ. The CDR3 totals 15 residues. Germline trimming cut 5 bases from V and 6 bases from J; bases unmatched to any gene: 4. This CDR3 is CASSTGLAGVDTQYF. CDR3 sequence (DNA): TGTGCCAGCAGCACGGGACTAGCGGGGGTGGATACGCAGTATTTT.

The chain combines TRBV3-1 (or the pseudogene TRBV3-2) with TRBJ2-7; 8 positions match TRBD1. CDR3 length: 15 amino acids. Germline lookup yields CDR1 LGHDT and CDR2 YNNKEL (reference sequence). Trimming cost V 3 bases and J 2 bases; bases outside gene matches: 6. CDR3 sequence reads: CASSHPGQGPYEQYF. The DNA for the CDR3 is TGTGCCAGCAGCCACCCCGGACAGGGCCCCTACGAGCAGTACTTC.

The chain couples TRBV3-1 (or the pseudogene TRBV3-2) to TRBJ2-7; 9 bases agree with TRBD1. Looked up from germline, CDR1 is LGHDT and CDR2 is YNNKEL (reference sequence). Losses at the gene ends were 0 bases for V and 3 bases for J; bases not matched to a gene: 6. The CDR3 runs 16 residues. The CDR3 loop reads CASSQENGDRVYEQYF. The CDR3 DNA follows: TGTGCCAGCAGCCAAGAAAACGGGGACAGGGTCTACGAGCAGTACTTC.

V usage is TRBV6-5 and J usage is TRBJ2-7; tentatively, D is TRBD2 (5 bases). CDR1 is MNHEY and CDR2 is SVGAGI in the germline V gene. CDR3 length equals 12 residues. Trimming pared 6 bases from V and 11 bases from J, leaving 17 bases between. CDR3 bases: TGTGCCAGCAGAACCCGGGCAGCCGGGGAGTACTTC. It encodes CASRTRAAGEYF.